This note documents a single T cell receptor (beta chain) sequence. Its antigen is still unknown. This record belongs to a study of OX40 agonist ivuxolimab in advanced cancers. Study as a whole: At 0.01 to 10 mg/kg, ivuxolimab was administered intravenously to patients every 2 weeks. Points from the study as a whole: Clones of CD4+ and CD8+ blood T cells grew by week 6 at doses of 0.1 to 3.0 mg/kg. Expansion of clones was among the lowest in partial responders at 0.1-3.0 mg/kg. Expanded peripheral T cells had an undetermined antigen specificity.

The data were produced by immunoSEQ multiplex PCR, yet TCRdb's version contains in-frame clones alone and is incomplete. The sample lists fewer than 40,000 clones, about 92% occurring once. CDR3 length: 15 amino acids. The V gene's germline CDR1 is LNHNV and CDR2 YYDKDF (reference sequence). V shed 0 bases and J shed 5 bases, with 14 bases lying between them. Source: CD4+ or CD8+ T cells sorted from blood, taken in a trial of the OX40 agonist ivuxolimab. This receptor was identified in an adult with an advanced solid tumor such as melanoma, head and neck, liver or kidney cancer. V is TRBV15 and J is TRBJ2-7, with TRBD1 as a possible D gene (6 bases). In DNA, the CDR3 is TGTGCCACCAGCAGAGAAGGGCAGGGGAGCGACGAGCAGTACTTC. It encodes CATSREGQGSDEQYF.